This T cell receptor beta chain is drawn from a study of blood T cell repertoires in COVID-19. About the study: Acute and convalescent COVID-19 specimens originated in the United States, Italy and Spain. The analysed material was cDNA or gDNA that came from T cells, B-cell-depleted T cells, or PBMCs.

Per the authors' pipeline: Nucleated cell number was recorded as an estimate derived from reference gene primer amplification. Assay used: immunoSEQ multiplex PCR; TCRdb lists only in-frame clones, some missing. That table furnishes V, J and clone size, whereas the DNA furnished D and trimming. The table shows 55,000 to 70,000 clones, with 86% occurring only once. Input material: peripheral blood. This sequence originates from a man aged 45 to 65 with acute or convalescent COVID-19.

The CDR3 here is CSVATGSTYEQYF. CDR3 sequence (DNA): TGCAGCGTCGCAACCGGGTCAACCTACGAGCAGTACTTC. The V and J genes are TRBV29-1 and TRBJ2-7; D remains ambiguous. This CDR3 is 13 amino acids long. The ends were cut back, 6 bases at V and 2 bases at J, with 14 bases in the middle. Germline V lookup: CDR1 SQVTM, CDR2 ANQGSEA.